The present TCR beta chain was sequenced within a study of blood T cells in healthy people across ages. Sample-barcoded 5' priming and a J-beta primer mix drove a second PCR of 7 to 11 cycles. TCRdb analysed the 5' RACE reads with MiXCR anew, one entry per CDR3 protein. The profile covers about 1.7 million distinct CDR3 sequences, with approximately 28% appearing a single time and 7.7% taken by the ten largest. Peripheral blood was drawn, around 9.3 milliliters per donor. CDR3 length equals 12 residues. Germline CDR1 is SNHLY and CDR2 is FYNNEI. V was pared by 3 bases and J by 6 bases, with 8 bases between.

The specimen sequenced was blood. This receptor was identified in a woman aged 30 to 39 in good health. The chain joins TRBV2 to TRBJ1-1; D gene unclear. CDR3 in DNA: TGTGCCAGCAGTGAGCCCCCCCCTGAAGCTTTCTTT. The encoded protein is CASSEPPPEAFF.